The clone carrying this TCR beta chain was observed at least ten times. The antigen is not known. This record comes from a study of regulatory T cells in long-lasting Graves disease. Broader study findings: Accuracy was perhaps lowered by the small sample size. TCR diversity in persistent Graves' patients was below that of newly diagnosed ones.

HTBI primers from iRepertoire and Arm-PCR of CDR3 regions yielded the TCR beta libraries. TCRdb reanalysed the multiplex PCR reads using MiXCR and keeps one entry per CDR3 protein. The data contain roughly 400,000 distinct CDR3 sequences, around 21% of them singletons. Indicated time point: persistent/refractory GD, antithyroid drugs over 5 years with positive TRAb. Isolated PBMC RNA provided the starting material for the TCR library. It was American Thyroid Association guidelines that determined Graves' disease diagnosis. The CDR3 runs to 13 residues. Trimming took off 3 bases at V and 3 bases at J, with 8 bases between the two ends.

The sequencing here drew on peripheral blood mononuclear cells (PBMCs), taken when the disease was refractory, from a patient treated with antithyroid drugs. The receptor's source is a female donor with Graves disease. The chain links TRBV12-3 or TRBV12-4 to TRBJ1-1; no clear D gene. The CDR3 DNA reads as TGTGCCAGCAGTTTGGGGTACGACACTGAAGCTTTCTTT. It translates to CASSLGYDTEAFF.